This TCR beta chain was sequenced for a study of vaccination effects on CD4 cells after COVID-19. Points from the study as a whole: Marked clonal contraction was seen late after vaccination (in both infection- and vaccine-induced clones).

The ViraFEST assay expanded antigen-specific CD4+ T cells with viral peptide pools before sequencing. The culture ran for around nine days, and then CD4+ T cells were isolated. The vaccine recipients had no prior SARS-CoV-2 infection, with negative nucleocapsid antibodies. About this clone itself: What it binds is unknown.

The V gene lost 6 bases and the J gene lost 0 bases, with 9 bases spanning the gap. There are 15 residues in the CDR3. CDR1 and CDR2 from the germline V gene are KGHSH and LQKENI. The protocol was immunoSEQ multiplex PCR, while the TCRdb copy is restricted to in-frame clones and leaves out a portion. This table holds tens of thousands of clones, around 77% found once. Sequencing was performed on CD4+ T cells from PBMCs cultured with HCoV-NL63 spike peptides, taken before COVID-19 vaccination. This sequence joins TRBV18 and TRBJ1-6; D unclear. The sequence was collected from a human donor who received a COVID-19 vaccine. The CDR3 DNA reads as TGTGCCAGCTCTCTTTCGAGCTCCTATAATTCACCCCTCCACTTT. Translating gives CASSLSSSYNSPLHF.